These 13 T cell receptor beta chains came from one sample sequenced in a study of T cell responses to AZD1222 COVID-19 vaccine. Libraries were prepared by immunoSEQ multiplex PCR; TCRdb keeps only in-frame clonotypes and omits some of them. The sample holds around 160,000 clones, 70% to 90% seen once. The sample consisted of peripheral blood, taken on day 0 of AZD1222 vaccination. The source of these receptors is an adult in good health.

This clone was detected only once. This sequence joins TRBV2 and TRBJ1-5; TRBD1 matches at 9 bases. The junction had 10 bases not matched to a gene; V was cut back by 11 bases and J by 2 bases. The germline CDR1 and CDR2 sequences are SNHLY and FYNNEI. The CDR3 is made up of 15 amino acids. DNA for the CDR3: TGTGCCGGGTCCCTACAGGGGGCAGGCAATCAGCCCCAGCATTTT. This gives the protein CAGSLQGAGNQPQHF.

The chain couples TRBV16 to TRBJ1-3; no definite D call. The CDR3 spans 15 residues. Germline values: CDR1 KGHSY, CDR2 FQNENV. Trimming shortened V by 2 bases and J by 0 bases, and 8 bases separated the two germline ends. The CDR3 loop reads CASSQSPNSGNTIYF. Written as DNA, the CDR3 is TGTGCCAGCAGCCAAAGTCCCAACTCTGGAAACACCATATATTTT.

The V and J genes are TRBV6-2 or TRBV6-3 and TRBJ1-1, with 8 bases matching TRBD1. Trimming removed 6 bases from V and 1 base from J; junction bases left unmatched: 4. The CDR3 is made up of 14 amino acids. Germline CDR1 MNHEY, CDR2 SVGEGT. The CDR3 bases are TGTGCCAGCAGCCCAGGGGGCTCGAACACTGAAGCTTTCTTT. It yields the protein CASSPGGSNTEAFF.

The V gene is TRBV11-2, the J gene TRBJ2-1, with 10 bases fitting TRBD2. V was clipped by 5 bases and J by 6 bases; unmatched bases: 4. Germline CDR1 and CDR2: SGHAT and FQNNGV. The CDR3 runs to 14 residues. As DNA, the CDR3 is TGTGCCAGCAGCCCTTGGACTAGCGGCAATGAGCAGTTCTTC. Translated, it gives CASSPWTSGNEQFF.

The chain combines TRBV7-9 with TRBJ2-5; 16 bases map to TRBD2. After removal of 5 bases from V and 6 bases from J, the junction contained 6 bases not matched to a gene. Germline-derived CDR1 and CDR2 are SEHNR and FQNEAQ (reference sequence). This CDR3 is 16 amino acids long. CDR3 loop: CASSPGLAGGWQTQYF. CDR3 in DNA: TGTGCCAGCAGCCCGGGACTAGCGGGGGGGTGGCAGACCCAGTACTTC.

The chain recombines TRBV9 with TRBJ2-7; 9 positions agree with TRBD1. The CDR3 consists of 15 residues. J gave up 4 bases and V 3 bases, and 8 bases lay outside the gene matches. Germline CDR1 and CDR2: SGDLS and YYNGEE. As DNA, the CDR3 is TGTGCCAGCAGCGCCTCGGACAGGGGAAGGTACGAGCAGTACTTC. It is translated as CASSASDRGRYEQYF.

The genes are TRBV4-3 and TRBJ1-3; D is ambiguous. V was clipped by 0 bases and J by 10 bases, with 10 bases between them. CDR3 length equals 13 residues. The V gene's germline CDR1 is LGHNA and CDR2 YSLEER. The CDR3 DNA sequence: TGCGCCAGCAGCCAAGATGGGTCCGGGACCATATATTTT. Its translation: CASSQDGSGTIYF.

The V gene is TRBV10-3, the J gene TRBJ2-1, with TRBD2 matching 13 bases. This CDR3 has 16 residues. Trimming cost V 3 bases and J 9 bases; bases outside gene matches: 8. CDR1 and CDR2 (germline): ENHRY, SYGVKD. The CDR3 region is CAISEEPGLAGLEQFF. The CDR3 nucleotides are TGTGCCATCAGTGAAGAACCGGGACTAGCGGGACTTGAGCAGTTCTTC.

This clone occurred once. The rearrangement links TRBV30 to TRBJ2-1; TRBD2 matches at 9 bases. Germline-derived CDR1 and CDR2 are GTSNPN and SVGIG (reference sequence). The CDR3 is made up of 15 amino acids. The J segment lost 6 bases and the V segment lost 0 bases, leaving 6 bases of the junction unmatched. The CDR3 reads CAWSVPSGAGNEQFF. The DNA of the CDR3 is TGTGCCTGGAGTGTACCTAGCGGGGCGGGCAATGAGCAGTTCTTC.

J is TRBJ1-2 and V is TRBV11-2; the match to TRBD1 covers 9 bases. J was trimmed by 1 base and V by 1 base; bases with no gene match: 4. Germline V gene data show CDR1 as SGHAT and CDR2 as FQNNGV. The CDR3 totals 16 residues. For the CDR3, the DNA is TGTGCCAGCAGCTTAGGCCACAGGGGGCTTAACTATGGCTACACCTTC. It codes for CASSLGHRGLNYGYTF.

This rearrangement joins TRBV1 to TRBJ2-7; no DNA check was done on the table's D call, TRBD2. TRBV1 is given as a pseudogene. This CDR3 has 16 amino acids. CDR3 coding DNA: TGCACCAGCAGCCAAGCGGTGATAGCGGGGACCTACGAGCAGTACTTC. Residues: CTSSQAVIAGTYEQYF.

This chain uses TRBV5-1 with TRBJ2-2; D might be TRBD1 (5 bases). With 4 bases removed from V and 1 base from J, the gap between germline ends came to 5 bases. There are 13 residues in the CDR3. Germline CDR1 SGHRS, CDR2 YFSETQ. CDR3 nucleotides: TGCGCCAGCAGCCAGGGGAACACCGGGGAGCTGTTTTTT. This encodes CASSQGNTGELFF.

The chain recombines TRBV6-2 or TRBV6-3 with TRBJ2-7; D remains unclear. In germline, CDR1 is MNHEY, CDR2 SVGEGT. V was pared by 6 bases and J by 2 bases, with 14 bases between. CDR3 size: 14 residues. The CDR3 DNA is TGTGCCAGCAGCCCGACAAGAGGCCCCTACGAGCAGTACTTC. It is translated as CASSPTRGPYEQYF.